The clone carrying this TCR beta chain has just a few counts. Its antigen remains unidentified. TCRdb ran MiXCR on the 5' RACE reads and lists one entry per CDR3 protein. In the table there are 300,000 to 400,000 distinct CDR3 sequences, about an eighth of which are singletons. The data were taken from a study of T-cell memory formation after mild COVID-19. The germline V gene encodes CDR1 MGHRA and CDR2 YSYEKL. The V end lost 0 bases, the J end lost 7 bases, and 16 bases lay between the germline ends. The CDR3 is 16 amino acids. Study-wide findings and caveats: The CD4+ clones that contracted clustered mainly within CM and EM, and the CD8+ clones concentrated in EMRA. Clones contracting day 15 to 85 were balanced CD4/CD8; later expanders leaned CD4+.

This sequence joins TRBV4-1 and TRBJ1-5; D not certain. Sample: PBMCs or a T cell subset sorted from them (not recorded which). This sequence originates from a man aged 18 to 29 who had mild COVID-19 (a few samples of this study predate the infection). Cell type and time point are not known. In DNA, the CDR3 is TGCGCCAGCAGCCAAGATAGAGGGCCGAGGAAACAGCCCCAGCATTTT. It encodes CASSQDRGPRKQPQHF.